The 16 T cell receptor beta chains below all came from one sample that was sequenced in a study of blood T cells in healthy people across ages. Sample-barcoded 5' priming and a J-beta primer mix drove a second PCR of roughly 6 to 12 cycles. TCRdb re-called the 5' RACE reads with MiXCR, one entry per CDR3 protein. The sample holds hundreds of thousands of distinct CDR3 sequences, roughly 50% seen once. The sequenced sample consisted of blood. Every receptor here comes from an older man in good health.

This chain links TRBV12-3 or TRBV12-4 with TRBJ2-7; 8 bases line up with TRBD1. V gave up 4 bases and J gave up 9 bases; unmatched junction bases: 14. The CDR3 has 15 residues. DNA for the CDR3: TGTGCCAGCAGTTCACGGACAGGGAGACCTACGGGGCAGTACTTC. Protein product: CASSSRTGRPTGQYF.

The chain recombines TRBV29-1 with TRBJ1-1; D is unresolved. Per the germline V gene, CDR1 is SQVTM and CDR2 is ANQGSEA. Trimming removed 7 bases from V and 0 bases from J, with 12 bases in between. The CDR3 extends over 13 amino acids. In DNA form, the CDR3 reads TGCAGCGGAAGTTCGGGCATGAACACTGAAGCTTTCTTT. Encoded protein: CSGSSGMNTEAFF.

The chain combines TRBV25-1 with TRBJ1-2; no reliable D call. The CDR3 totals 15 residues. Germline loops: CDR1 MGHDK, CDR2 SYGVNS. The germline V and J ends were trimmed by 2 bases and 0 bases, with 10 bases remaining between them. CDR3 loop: CASSEGDHTNYGYTF. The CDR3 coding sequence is TGTGCCAGCAGTGAAGGAGACCACACTAACTATGGCTACACCTTC.

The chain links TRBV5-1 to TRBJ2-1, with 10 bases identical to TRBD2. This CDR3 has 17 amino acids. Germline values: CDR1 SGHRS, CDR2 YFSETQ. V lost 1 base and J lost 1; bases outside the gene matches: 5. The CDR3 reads CASSLLSSGRSYNEQFF. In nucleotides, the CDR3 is TGCGCCAGCAGCTTGTTGTCTAGCGGGAGATCCTACAATGAGCAGTTCTTC.

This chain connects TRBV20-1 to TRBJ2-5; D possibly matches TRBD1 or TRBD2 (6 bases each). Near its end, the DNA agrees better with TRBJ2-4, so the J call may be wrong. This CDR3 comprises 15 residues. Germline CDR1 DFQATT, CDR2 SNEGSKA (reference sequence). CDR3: CSASNQGGGQNIQYF. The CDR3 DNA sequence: TGCAGTGCTAGTAACCAGGGTGGGGGGCAAAACATTCAGTACTTC.

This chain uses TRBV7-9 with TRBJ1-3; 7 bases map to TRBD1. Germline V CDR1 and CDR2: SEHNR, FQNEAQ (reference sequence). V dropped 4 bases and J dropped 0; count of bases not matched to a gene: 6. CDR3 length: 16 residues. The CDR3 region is CASSYAGDSSGNTIYF. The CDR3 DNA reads TGTGCCAGCAGCTACGCCGGGGACAGCTCTGGAAACACCATATATTTT.

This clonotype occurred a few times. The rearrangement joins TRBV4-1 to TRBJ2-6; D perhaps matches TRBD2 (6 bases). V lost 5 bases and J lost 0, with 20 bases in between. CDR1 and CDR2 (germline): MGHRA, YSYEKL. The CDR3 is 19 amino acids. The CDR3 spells CASSVLPGLLSSGANVLTF. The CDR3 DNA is TGCGCCAGCAGCGTACTACCGGGACTTCTGAGCTCTGGGGCCAACGTCCTGACTTTC.

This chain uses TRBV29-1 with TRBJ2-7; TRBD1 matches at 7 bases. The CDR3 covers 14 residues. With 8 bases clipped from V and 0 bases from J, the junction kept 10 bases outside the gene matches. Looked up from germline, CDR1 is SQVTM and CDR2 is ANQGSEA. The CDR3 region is CSILRDSNSYEQYF. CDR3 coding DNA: TGCAGCATCCTCCGGGACAGCAACTCCTACGAGCAGTACTTC.

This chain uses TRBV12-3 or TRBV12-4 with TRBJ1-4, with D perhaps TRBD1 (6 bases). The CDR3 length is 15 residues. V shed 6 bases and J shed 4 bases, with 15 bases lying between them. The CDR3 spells CASRAGAGDNEKLFF. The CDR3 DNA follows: TGTGCCAGCAGGGCAGGGGCGGGGGATAATGAAAAACTGTTTTTT.

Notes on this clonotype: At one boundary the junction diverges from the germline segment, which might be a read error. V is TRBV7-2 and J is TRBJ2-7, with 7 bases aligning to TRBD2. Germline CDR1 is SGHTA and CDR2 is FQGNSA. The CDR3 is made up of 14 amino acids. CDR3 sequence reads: CAGSFGGGSGEQYF. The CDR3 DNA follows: TGTGCCGGCAGCTTTGGCGGGGGATCCGGAGAGCAGTACTTC.

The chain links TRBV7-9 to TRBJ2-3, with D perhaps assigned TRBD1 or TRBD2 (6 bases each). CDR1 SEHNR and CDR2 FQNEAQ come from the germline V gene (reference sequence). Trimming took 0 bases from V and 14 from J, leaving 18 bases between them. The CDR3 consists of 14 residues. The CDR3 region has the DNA TGTGCCAGCAGCTTAGCGCTCGGGGGCAGATACGCGTATTTT. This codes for CASSLALGGRYAYF.

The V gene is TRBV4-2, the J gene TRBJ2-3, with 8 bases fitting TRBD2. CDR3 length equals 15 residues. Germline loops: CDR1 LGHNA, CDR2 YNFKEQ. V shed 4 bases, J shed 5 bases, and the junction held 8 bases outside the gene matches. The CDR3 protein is CASSRSGGPGDTQYF. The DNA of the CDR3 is TGTGCCAGCAGCCGGTCGGGAGGGCCGGGAGATACGCAGTATTTT.

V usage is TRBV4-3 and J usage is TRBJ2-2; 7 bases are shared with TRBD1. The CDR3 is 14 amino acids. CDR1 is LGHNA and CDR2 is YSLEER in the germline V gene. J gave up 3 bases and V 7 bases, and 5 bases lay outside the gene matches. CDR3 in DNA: TGCGCCAGCACACGGGACAGAGACACCGGGGAGCTGTTTTTT. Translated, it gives CASTRDRDTGELFF.

CDR3 sequence (DNA): TGTGCCAGCAGTCCCAAGGGGGGAAATAACTATGGCTACACCTTC. Translating gives CASSPKGGNNYGYTF. V and J are TRBV7-9 and TRBJ1-2, with a possible D match to TRBD1 (6 bases). Trimming left V 6 bases short and J 1 base short, with 15 bases between. The germline V gene has CDR1 SEHNR and CDR2 FQNEAQ (reference sequence). CDR3 length equals 15 residues.

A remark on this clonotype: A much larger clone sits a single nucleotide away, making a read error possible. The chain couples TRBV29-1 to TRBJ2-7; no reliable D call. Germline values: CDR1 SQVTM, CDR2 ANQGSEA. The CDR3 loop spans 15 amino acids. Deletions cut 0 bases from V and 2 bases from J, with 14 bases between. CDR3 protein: CSVEDGAQTPYEQYF. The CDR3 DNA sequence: TGCAGCGTTGAAGATGGAGCACAAACCCCCTACGAGCAGTACTTC.

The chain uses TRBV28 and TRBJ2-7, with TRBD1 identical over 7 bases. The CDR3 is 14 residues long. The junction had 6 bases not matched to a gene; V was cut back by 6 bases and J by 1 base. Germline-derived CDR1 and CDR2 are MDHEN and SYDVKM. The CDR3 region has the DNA TGTGCCAGCAGGGACAGGATAAGATCCTACGAGCAGTACTTC. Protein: CASRDRIRSYEQYF.